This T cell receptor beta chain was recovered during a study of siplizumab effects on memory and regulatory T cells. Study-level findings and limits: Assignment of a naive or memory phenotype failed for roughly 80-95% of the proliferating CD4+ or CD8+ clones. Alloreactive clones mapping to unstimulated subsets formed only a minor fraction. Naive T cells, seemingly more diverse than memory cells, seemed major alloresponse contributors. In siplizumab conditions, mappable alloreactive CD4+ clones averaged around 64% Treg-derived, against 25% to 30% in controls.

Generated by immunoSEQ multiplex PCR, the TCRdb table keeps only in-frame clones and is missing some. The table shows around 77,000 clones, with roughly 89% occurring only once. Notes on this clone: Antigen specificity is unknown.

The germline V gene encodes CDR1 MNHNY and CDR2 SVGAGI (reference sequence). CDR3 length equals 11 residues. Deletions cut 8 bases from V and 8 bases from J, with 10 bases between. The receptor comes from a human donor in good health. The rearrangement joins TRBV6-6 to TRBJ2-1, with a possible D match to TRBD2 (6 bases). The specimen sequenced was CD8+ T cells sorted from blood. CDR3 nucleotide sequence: TGTGCCAGCGGGGACTGGGATGAGCAGTTCTTC. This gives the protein CASGDWDEQFF.